The 14 T cell receptor beta chains in this list originate from one sample, sequenced in a study of radiation and T cells in renal cell carcinoma. The data were produced by immunoSEQ multiplex PCR, yet TCRdb's version contains in-frame clones alone and is incomplete. The table lists about 130,000 clones, 65% to 85% of them singletons. Time point noted: blood 2 weeks post-SBRT. Treatment here: 15 Gy SBRT to primary tumor, nephrectomy 4 weeks later. Here the sequenced sample was blood, taken from a patient whose treatment included radiotherapy and nephrectomy. The origin of the receptors is a man aged 45 to 65 with renal cell carcinoma.

The chain carries TRBV5-4 and TRBJ1-3; D is uncertain. Germline values: CDR1 SGHNT, CDR2 YYREEE (reference sequence). Trimming shortened V by 4 bases and J by 3 bases, and 14 bases separated the two germline ends. The CDR3 covers 15 residues. The DNA for the CDR3 is TGTGCCAGCAGCGATAACCGGGCTGGTGGAAACACCATATATTTT. This codes for CASSDNRAGGNTIYF. Complete variable domain (other parts from reference TRBV5-4 and TRBJ1-3): ETGVTQSPTHLIKTRGQQVTLRCSSQSGHNTVSWYQQALGQGPQFIFQYYREEENGRGNFPPRFSGLQFPNYSSELNVNALELDDSALYLCASSDNRAGGNTIYFGEGSWLTVV.

The count of this clone is one. The chain recombines TRBV18 with TRBJ1-1; the D gene is possibly TRBD1 (6 bases). The length of the CDR3 is 13 residues. Germline lookup yields CDR1 KGHSH and CDR2 LQKENI. V lost 8 bases, J lost 0 bases, and 10 bases lay in between. The CDR3 loop is CASLQGMNTEAFF. The CDR3 coding sequence is TGTGCCAGCCTACAGGGCATGAACACTGAAGCTTTCTTT.

The rearrangement links TRBV27 to TRBJ2-7; D is perhaps TRBD1 (5 bases). The CDR3 is made up of 13 amino acids. V was shortened by 3 bases and J by 2 bases, with 8 bases between the two germline ends. Germline CDR1 is MNHEY and CDR2 is SMNVEV (reference sequence). In DNA, the CDR3 is TGTGCCAGCAGTTTCAAGGGGCCCTACGAGCAGTACTTC. Protein product: CASSFKGPYEQYF.

This chain uses TRBV6-5 with TRBJ1-2; TRBD1 agrees at 7 bases. This CDR3 spans 15 amino acids. Per the germline V gene, CDR1 is MNHEY and CDR2 is SVGAGI. With 2 bases clipped from V and 4 bases from J, the junction kept 7 bases outside the gene matches. The CDR3 loop reads CASSYLQGIGYGYTF. The CDR3 DNA reads TGTGCCAGCAGTTACCTACAGGGGATCGGCTATGGCTACACCTTC.

This rearrangement joins TRBV6-5 to TRBJ2-4; the D gene is possibly TRBD1 (5 bases). The germline V gene has CDR1 MNHEY and CDR2 SVGAGI. Trimming shortened V by 1 base and J by 4 bases, and 8 bases separated the two germline ends. This CDR3 contains 14 residues. CDR3 residues: CASSYFPGKNIQYF. The CDR3 DNA reads TGTGCCAGCAGTTACTTCCCAGGGAAAAACATTCAGTACTTC.

CDR3 in DNA: TGTGCCAGCGCCCCCGGGGGCCACAAGGAGACCCAGTACTTC. It translates to CASAPGGHKETQYF. This rearrangement joins TRBV6-5 to TRBJ2-5; D assignment may be TRBD1 or TRBD2 (6 bases each). CDR1 is MNHEY, CDR2 SVGAGI, per germline. V was cut by 8 bases and J by 5 bases, with 18 bases left in between. The CDR3 sequence is 14 residues long.

The chain joins TRBV27 to TRBJ2-7; no firm D call. The length of the CDR3 is 13 residues. Trimming stripped 6 bases from V and 0 bases from J, with 9 bases between. Germline V gene data show CDR1 as MNHEY and CDR2 as SMNVEV (reference sequence). In nucleotides, the CDR3 is TGTGCCAGCAGGTTCGGAGCCTCCTACGAGCAGTACTTC. This sequence encodes CASRFGASYEQYF.

This clone was seen only a few times. The chain carries TRBV2 and TRBJ1-2, with D possibly being TRBD1 (6 bases). V lost 3 bases to trimming and J lost 5 bases, with 13 bases between them. Germline-derived CDR1 and CDR2 are SNHLY and FYNNEI. CDR3 length: 14 amino acids. Here the CDR3 DNA reads TGTGCCAGCAGTGATTTACAGGGTAGATATGGCTACACCTTC. This codes for CASSDLQGRYGYTF.

V is TRBV6-6 and J is TRBJ1-1, with 7 bases lining up with TRBD1. V trimming: 5 bases; J trimming: 4 bases; junction bases outside the gene matches: 4. The germline V gene has CDR1 MNHNY and CDR2 SVGAGI (reference sequence). The CDR3 is 13 amino acids. The CDR3 reads CASSMTGTTEAFF. CDR3 DNA sequence: TGTGCCAGCAGTATGACAGGGACCACTGAAGCTTTCTTT.

The chain recombines TRBV2 with TRBJ2-7; 9 bases agree with TRBD1. V shed 9 bases and J 5 bases; nucleotides not matched to a gene: 8. Germline assignment: CDR1 SNHLY and CDR2 FYNNEI. The CDR3 runs to 13 residues. The CDR3 region is CARGQGGFDEQYF. For the CDR3, the DNA is TGTGCCAGGGGACAGGGCGGTTTCGACGAGCAGTACTTC.

The table lists this clone with a few counts. The J gene is TRBJ2-1, the V gene TRBV5-1; 7 bases agree with TRBD2. CDR1 SGHRS and CDR2 YFSETQ come from the germline V gene. This CDR3 is built from 14 residues. After removal of 5 bases from V and 4 bases from J, the junction contained 6 bases not matched to a gene. CDR3 coding DNA: TGCGCCAGCAGGCCGGGAGGCGGGTACAATGAGCAGTTCTTC. This codes for CASRPGGGYNEQFF.

The J gene is TRBJ2-5, the V gene TRBV30; D uncertain. V gave up 0 bases and J gave up 4 bases, with 3 bases separating them. The CDR3 is made up of 11 amino acids. The V gene's germline CDR1 is GTSNPN and CDR2 SVGIG (reference sequence). CDR3 in amino acids: CAWSVRETQYF. The CDR3 region has the DNA TGTGCCTGGAGTGTCAGAGAGACCCAGTACTTC.

This chain uses TRBV6-5 with TRBJ1-1; possibly TRBD1 for D (5 bases). The germline V gene has CDR1 MNHEY and CDR2 SVGAGI. This CDR3 has 13 amino acids. Trimming shortened V by 6 bases and J by 1 base, and 9 bases separated the two germline ends. CDR3 DNA sequence: TGTGCCAGCAGCACGGGGGGGAACACTGAAGCTTTCTTT. Its translation: CASSTGGNTEAFF.

The V and J genes are TRBV2 and TRBJ1-2; tentative D call: TRBD1 (5 bases). This CDR3 has 15 amino acids. CDR1 is SNHLY and CDR2 is FYNNEI in the germline V gene. V lost 2 bases, J lost 2 bases, and 12 bases lay in between. In DNA form, the CDR3 reads TGTGCCAGCAGTGAAAATGGGGCGGGGAACTATGGCTACACCTTC. Its protein is CASSENGAGNYGYTF.